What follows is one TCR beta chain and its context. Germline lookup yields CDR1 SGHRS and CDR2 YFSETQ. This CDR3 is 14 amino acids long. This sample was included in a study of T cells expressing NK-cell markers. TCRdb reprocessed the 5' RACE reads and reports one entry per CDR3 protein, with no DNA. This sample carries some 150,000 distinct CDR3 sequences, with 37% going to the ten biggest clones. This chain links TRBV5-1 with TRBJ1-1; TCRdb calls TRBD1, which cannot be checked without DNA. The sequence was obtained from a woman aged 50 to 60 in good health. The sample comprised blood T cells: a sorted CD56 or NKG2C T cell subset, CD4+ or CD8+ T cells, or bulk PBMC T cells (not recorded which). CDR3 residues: CASSLGTGVPEAFF. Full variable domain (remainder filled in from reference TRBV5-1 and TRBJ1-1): KAGVTQTPRYLIKTRGQQVTLSCSPISGHRSVSWYQQTPGQGLQFLFEYFSETQRNKGNFPGRFSGRQFSNSRSEMNVSTLELGDSALYLCASSLGTGVPEAFFGQGTRLTVV.